These 8 T cell receptor beta chains were sequenced from one sample in a study of blood T cell repertoires in COVID-19. Libraries were prepared by immunoSEQ multiplex PCR; TCRdb keeps only in-frame clonotypes and omits some of them. The data contain approximately 100,000 clones, roughly 89% of them singletons. The sample consisted of peripheral blood. The source is a human donor in a cohort sampled during active COVID-19.

The rearrangement links TRBV3-1 (or the pseudogene TRBV3-2) to TRBJ2-7; D gene uncertain. The germline CDR1 and CDR2 sequences are LGHDT and YNNKEL (reference sequence). The CDR3 extends over 18 amino acids. V was trimmed by 1 base and J by 0 bases, leaving 19 bases between them. DNA of the CDR3: TGTGCCAGCAGCCAAGTGGCCCACTCGAAGACGGGCTCCTACGAGCAGTACTTC. As protein: CASSQVAHSKTGSYEQYF.

The V gene is TRBV30, the J gene TRBJ2-7; tentative D call: TRBD2 (6 bases). The CDR3 spans 12 residues. The germline V gene encodes CDR1 GTSNPN and CDR2 SVGIG (reference sequence). V was pared by 3 bases and J by 4 bases, with 10 bases between. CDR3 protein: CAWSPGSYEQYF. Written as DNA, the CDR3 is TGTGCCTGGAGCCCCGGGAGTTACGAGCAGTACTTC.

This rearrangement joins TRBV7-8 to TRBJ2-3, with 12 positions matching TRBD2. CDR3 length equals 15 residues. V shed 6 bases, J shed 3 bases, and the junction held 4 bases outside the gene matches. Germline assignment: CDR1 SGHVS and CDR2 FQNEAQ. The CDR3 DNA reads as TGTGCCAGCAGACGTGGGACTAGCGGGACAGATACGCAGTATTTT. It codes for CASRRGTSGTDTQYF. Drawing the rest from reference TRBV7-8 and TRBJ2-3, the complete variable domain is GAGVSQSPRYKVAKRGQDVALRCDPISGHVSLFWYQQALGQGPEFLTYFQNEAQLDKSGLPSDRFFAERPEGSVSTLKIQRTQQEDSAVYLCASRRGTSGTDTQYFGPGTRLTVL.

The chain couples TRBV3-1 (or the pseudogene TRBV3-2) to TRBJ2-2, with 14 bases aligning to TRBD2. The germline V gene has CDR1 LGHDT and CDR2 YNNKEL (reference sequence). After removal of 4 bases from V and 3 bases from J, the junction contained 7 bases not matched to a gene. This CDR3 is built from 18 residues. Written as DNA, the CDR3 is TGTGCCAGCAGCCGAGGACTAGCGGGGGGCCCCTACACCGGGGAGCTGTTTTTT. Its translation: CASSRGLAGGPYTGELFF.

The chain is built from TRBV2 and TRBJ2-2; weak D call: TRBD1 (6 bases). V was trimmed by 4 bases and J by 1 base, leaving 10 bases between them. CDR1 is SNHLY, CDR2 FYNNEI, per germline. This CDR3 spans 15 amino acids. The CDR3 is CASSAQTGNTGELFF. The DNA of the CDR3 is TGTGCCAGCAGTGCCCAGACAGGGAACACCGGGGAGCTGTTTTTT.

This chain uses TRBV10-3 with TRBJ2-4; 8 positions agree with TRBD1. CDR1 and CDR2 (germline): ENHRY, SYGVKD. The V segment lost 5 bases and the J segment 8 bases; nucleotides outside the gene matches: 5. The CDR3 length is 13 residues. In nucleotides, the CDR3 is TGTGCCATCAGTCCCAGGGGGCAAGACATTCAGTACTTC. Protein: CAISPRGQDIQYF.

V gene TRBV30 combines with J gene TRBJ2-5; weak D call: TRBD2 (5 bases). Trimming removed 4 bases at V and 5 bases at J, with 20 bases between. The CDR3 length is 15 residues. Per the germline V gene, CDR1 is GTSNPN and CDR2 is SVGIG (reference sequence). The CDR3 loop is CAWTLAAVSGETQYF. The CDR3 DNA sequence: TGTGCCTGGACCCTGGCGGCTGTCTCGGGGGAGACCCAGTACTTC.

This rearrangement joins TRBV6-6 to TRBJ2-7; the D gene is possibly TRBD2 (5 bases). The V end was cut by 6 bases, the J end by 2 bases, with 8 bases between. Germline loops: CDR1 MNHNY, CDR2 SVGAGI (reference sequence). The length of the CDR3 is 12 residues. CDR3: CASSLAAYEQYF. The CDR3 DNA follows: TGTGCCAGCAGCCTAGCAGCCTACGAGCAGTACTTC.